The rows below give T cell receptor beta chains drawn from one sample of a study of cytomegalovirus exposure and HLA in healthy donors. The protocol was immunoSEQ multiplex PCR, while the TCRdb copy is restricted to in-frame clones and leaves out a portion. The table records over 150,000 clones, roughly four fifths of them present only once. The sequenced sample was PBMCs. These receptors were taken from a woman aged 18-35 years in good health and CMV-seronegative. Each CDR3 is given with its conserved first and last residue. Fields, in order: J gene, D gene, clone size, V gene, CDR3 DNA, CDR3 protein. A D gene is named only where the DNA matches it firmly. Not all rows give a size; the values are once, few, many and, for expanded clones, a class.

j_call: TRBJ2-5; d_call: TRBD2; clone_size: .; v_call: TRBV18; cdr3_nt: TGTGCCAGCTCATCCGGACTAGCGGGAGGGTCTGCGGAGACCCAGTACTTC; cdr3_aa: CASSSGLAGGSAETQYF
j_call: TRBJ2-1; d_call: TRBD1; clone_size: .; v_call: TRBV5-4; cdr3_nt: TGTGCCAGCAGACTCGACAGGGGTTCGAACAATGAGCAGTTCTTC; cdr3_aa: CASRLDRGSNNEQFF
j_call: TRBJ2-5; d_call: TRBD1; clone_size: .; v_call: TRBV7-9; cdr3_nt: TGTGCCAGCAGCTTGACCGGGACAGGGGAGACCCAGTACTTC; cdr3_aa: CASSLTGTGETQYF
j_call: TRBJ2-1; d_call: TRBD2; clone_size: few; v_call: TRBV29-1; cdr3_nt: TGCAGCGTTGAAGCTAGCGGGAGGGGTAATGAGCAGTTCTTC; cdr3_aa: CSVEASGRGNEQFF
j_call: TRBJ1-2; d_call: .; clone_size: .; v_call: TRBV27; cdr3_nt: TGTGCCAGCAGTTTTCAGGGTAGGATCTCGCGGGGCTACACCTTC; cdr3_aa: CASSFQGRISRGYTF
j_call: TRBJ2-7; d_call: .; clone_size: .; v_call: TRBV7-2; cdr3_nt: TGTGCCAGCAGCTCCGCGTGGGGGCCCGAAACCTACGAGCAGTACTTC; cdr3_aa: CASSSAWGPETYEQYF
j_call: TRBJ2-5; d_call: .; clone_size: once; v_call: TRBV10-3; cdr3_nt: TGTGCCAGCCACCGGGACACCCAAGAGACCCAGTACTTC; cdr3_aa: CASHRDTQETQYF
j_call: TRBJ1-5; d_call: .; clone_size: .; v_call: TRBV28; cdr3_nt: TGTGCCAGCAGTTTCCAGGGCGGCAATCAGCCCCAGCATTTT; cdr3_aa: CASSFQGGNQPQHF
j_call: TRBJ2-7; d_call: TRBD1; clone_size: .; v_call: TRBV28; cdr3_nt: TGTGCCATATCCGGGACAGGGCCCTACGAGCAGTACTTC; cdr3_aa: CAISGTGPYEQYF
j_call: TRBJ1-1; d_call: .; clone_size: .; v_call: TRBV5-1; cdr3_nt: TGCGCCAGCAGCTTGGTCCCAGGGTTCACTGAAGCTTTCTTT; cdr3_aa: CASSLVPGFTEAFF
j_call: TRBJ1-2; d_call: .; clone_size: .; v_call: TRBV9; cdr3_nt: TGTGCCAGCAGCGTTACAGAAAACTATGGCTACACCTTC; cdr3_aa: CASSVTENYGYTF
j_call: TRBJ1-6; d_call: TRBD1; clone_size: .; v_call: TRBV19; cdr3_nt: TGTGCCAGTGGAAGGACAGGAGAGTATAATTCACCCCTCCACTTT; cdr3_aa: CASGRTGEYNSPLHF
j_call: TRBJ2-1; d_call: .; clone_size: .; v_call: TRBV9; cdr3_nt: TGTGCCAGCAGCGTAGATCGCGTCCTCTCACCGTTCTTC; cdr3_aa: CASSVDRVLSPFF
j_call: TRBJ2-3; d_call: TRBD2; clone_size: .; v_call: TRBV28; cdr3_nt: TGTGCCAGCAGTTCCTCAACTAGCGCAGATACGCAGTATTTT; cdr3_aa: CASSSSTSADTQYF
j_call: TRBJ1-6; d_call: .; clone_size: .; v_call: TRBV2; cdr3_nt: TGTGCCAGCCAGGGGATACCCTATAATTCACCCCTCCACTTT; cdr3_aa: CASQGIPYNSPLHF
j_call: TRBJ1-5; d_call: .; clone_size: .; v_call: TRBV4-2; cdr3_nt: TGTGCCAGCAGCCAAGCTGACATTTTAGAGAGCAATCAGCCCCAGCATTTT; cdr3_aa: CASSQADILESNQPQHF
j_call: TRBJ2-5; d_call: TRBD2; clone_size: few; v_call: TRBV18; cdr3_nt: TGTGCCAGCTCACCACCATCTAGCGGGGGGGCGAAGACCCAGTACTTC; cdr3_aa: CASSPPSSGGAKTQYF
j_call: TRBJ2-1; d_call: TRBD2; clone_size: .; v_call: TRBV5-1; cdr3_nt: TGCGCCAGCAGCCAGGGACTAGTTGCAGGGCACGATGAGCAGTTCTTC; cdr3_aa: CASSQGLVAGHDEQFF
j_call: TRBJ2-5; d_call: TRBD1; clone_size: .; v_call: TRBV5-1; cdr3_nt: TGCGCCAGCAGACGGACAGGGGGCGAGGAGACCCAGTACTTC; cdr3_aa: CASRRTGGEETQYF
j_call: TRBJ2-7; d_call: .; clone_size: .; v_call: TRBV13; cdr3_nt: TGTGCCAGCAGCTCGACGGGACTCTTCGCATTCTCCTACGAGCAGTACTTC; cdr3_aa: CASSSTGLFAFSYEQYF
j_call: TRBJ1-1; d_call: .; clone_size: .; v_call: TRBV5-4; cdr3_nt: TGTGCCAGCAGCCCCCAGGATTGGCGTGTGGACACTGAAGCTTTCTTT; cdr3_aa: CASSPQDWRVDTEAFF
j_call: TRBJ1-2; d_call: .; clone_size: .; v_call: TRBV18; cdr3_nt: TGTGCCAGCTCAGTACGACACGGTTATGGCTACACCTTC; cdr3_aa: CASSVRHGYGYTF
j_call: TRBJ2-5; d_call: .; clone_size: once; v_call: TRBV30; cdr3_nt: TGTGCCTGGAGTGTTGCGGGACTCGGCAAGACCCAGTACTTC; cdr3_aa: CAWSVAGLGKTQYF
j_call: TRBJ2-3; d_call: TRBD1; clone_size: .; v_call: TRBV5-1; cdr3_nt: TGCGCCAGCAGCCGAACAGGGGATAGCACAGATACGCAGTATTTT; cdr3_aa: CASSRTGDSTDTQYF
j_call: TRBJ2-4; d_call: TRBD1; clone_size: few; v_call: TRBV5-6; cdr3_nt: TGTGCCAGCAGCTTTGGACAGGAAATTCAGTACTTC; cdr3_aa: CASSFGQEIQYF
j_call: TRBJ1-2; d_call: .; clone_size: .; v_call: TRBV7-3; cdr3_nt: TGTGCCAGCAGCTTGAACAAAGGAGACTACACCTTC; cdr3_aa: CASSLNKGDYTF
j_call: TRBJ2-5; d_call: TRBD1; clone_size: .; v_call: TRBV5-4; cdr3_nt: TGTGCCAGCAGCAGGCCTGGGGGACAGAAAGAGACCCAGTACTTC; cdr3_aa: CASSRPGGQKETQYF
j_call: TRBJ2-7; d_call: .; clone_size: .; v_call: TRBV12-5; cdr3_nt: TGTGCTAGTGCCTTAACCTACGGCGGCGACGAGCAGTACTTC; cdr3_aa: CASALTYGGDEQYF
j_call: TRBJ1-2; d_call: TRBD1; clone_size: few; v_call: TRBV5-5; cdr3_nt: TGTGCCAGCAGCTTGGCCCCAGGGGGCAGGCTCTATGGCTACACCTTC; cdr3_aa: CASSLAPGGRLYGYTF
j_call: TRBJ2-5; d_call: .; clone_size: .; v_call: TRBV7-9; cdr3_nt: TGTGCCAGCAGCCCAGTTCCCCAAGAGACCCAGTACTTC; cdr3_aa: CASSPVPQETQYF
j_call: TRBJ1-1; d_call: .; clone_size: many; v_call: TRBV4-1; cdr3_nt: TGCGCCAGCAGCCCAAGAGAGCGACCCGGACACCCGAACACTGAAGCTTTCTTT; cdr3_aa: CASSPRERPGHPNTEAFF
j_call: TRBJ2-7; d_call: TRBD2; clone_size: .; v_call: TRBV4-2; cdr3_nt: TGTGCCAGCAGCCAGATCGTAGGGACTAGCGTCTCCTACGAGCAGTACTTC; cdr3_aa: CASSQIVGTSVSYEQYF
j_call: TRBJ2-5; d_call: .; clone_size: .; v_call: TRBV5-1; cdr3_nt: TGCGCCAGCAGCTTGCAGACGGGTGGGCAAGAGACCCAGTACTTC; cdr3_aa: CASSLQTGGQETQYF
j_call: TRBJ2-1; d_call: .; clone_size: .; v_call: TRBV13; cdr3_nt: TGTGCCAGCAGCTTAGTCGGCGGGAATGAGCAGTTCTTC; cdr3_aa: CASSLVGGNEQFF
j_call: TRBJ1-5; d_call: .; clone_size: .; v_call: TRBV10-1; cdr3_nt: TGCGCCATCTACAGGGACGATAGCAATCAGCCCCAGCATTTT; cdr3_aa: CAIYRDDSNQPQHF
j_call: TRBJ2-7; d_call: .; clone_size: .; v_call: TRBV28; cdr3_nt: TGTGCCAGCAGTCCCCCGGGGGAGCAGTACTTC; cdr3_aa: CASSPPGEQYF
j_call: TRBJ2-3; d_call: TRBD2; clone_size: .; v_call: TRBV4-1; cdr3_nt: TGCGCCAGCAGCCATCCCGCCCGGGGGGGGTCCGGCACAGATACGCAGTATTTT; cdr3_aa: CASSHPARGGSGTDTQYF
j_call: TRBJ1-5; d_call: TRBD1; clone_size: .; v_call: TRBV28; cdr3_nt: TGTGCCAGCAGTCCCTCAACCTCCGGGACAGAGTATAGCAATCAGCCCCAGCATTTT; cdr3_aa: CASSPSTSGTEYSNQPQHF
j_call: TRBJ1-1; d_call: .; clone_size: .; v_call: TRBV19; cdr3_nt: TGTGCCAGTAGTATAGATCGCCAGGTAGGACAGGAAGCTTTCTTT; cdr3_aa: CASSIDRQVGQEAFF
j_call: TRBJ2-2; d_call: TRBD1; clone_size: .; v_call: TRBV18; cdr3_nt: TGTGCCAGCTCACCGCCCGGGACAGGGGTTTCCGGGGAGCTGTTTTTT; cdr3_aa: CASSPPGTGVSGELFF
j_call: TRBJ2-3; d_call: TRBD2; clone_size: .; v_call: TRBV19; cdr3_nt: TGTGCCAGTAGCATCCAGGCTAGCGGGTGGAGCACAGATACGCAGTATTTT; cdr3_aa: CASSIQASGWSTDTQYF